The sequence of this TCR beta chain was determined in a study of blood T cells in healthy people across ages (dated by TCRdb to the mid-2010s). Study-wide context: In model experiments, template switching captured roughly one uniquely barcoded TCR beta cDNA molecule for every two T cells. Age-related changes in TCR beta repertoire diversity were measured in the study by deep sequencing normalized with unique cDNA molecular identifiers. Four age groups were formed from the donors: young (average about 16 years), middle-aged (around 39), aged (about 62) and long-lived (about 80). The study analyzed two additional independent replicas of 1 million unique cDNA reads from the same blood draw for two donors, one aged 18 to 29 and one aged 80 or older.

To note about this clonotype: Its antigen is unknown. No per-base quality is available; no much larger clone lies one base away.

Taken from cysteine to phenylalanine, the CDR3 has 15 residues. CDR3 DNA only is kept here, 45 bases in frame from base 1. The germline V gene supplies CDR1 SGHTA and CDR2 FQGNSA. V drops 1 base and J drops 4 bases, leaving 8 bases in between. Results the study describes overall, beyond this receptor: There was a strong correlation between observed TCR beta diversity and the percentage of naive T cells measured by flow cytometry. Estimates of total diversity based on one million sequenced T cells were regarded as lower bounds and as underestimates. Donor CMV infection status was unknown, potentially confounding age-related changes in expanded clonotypes. Observed TCR beta diversity per million T cells fell roughly linearly with age, and a significant reduction was already apparent by age roughly 40. Since profiling was done on bulk unsorted PBMCs, naive and antigen-experienced compartments could not be conclusively compared. Compared with the aged group, more naive CD4+ T cells, fewer expanded clones and increased TCR diversity were shown by the long-lived group, suggesting age selection.

Preparation of the library involved 5' RACE. Sequencing used an Illumina HiSeq 2500. A second PCR of roughly 6 to 12 cycles was performed with a sample-barcoded 5' primer and a J-beta primer mix. A unique molecular identifier was introduced onto each TCR beta cDNA molecule by a template-switch 5' adaptor carrying 12 random nucleotides. At least 2.5 million CDR3-containing paired-end reads were obtained from each sample. First-strand cDNA was synthesized from all RNA with the Mint cDNA synthesis kit, primed by a TRBC-specific oligonucleotide. All cDNA was treated with uracil-DNA glycosylase and then went through a first 18-cycle PCR with the universal primers M1SS and BC2_uni_R. Concerning the study's data processing: Normalization of each sample was performed by random selection of 1 million high-quality reads, each carrying a distinct molecular identifier. Reads with shared molecular identifiers were discarded instead of being binned into consensus sequences. MiTCR, with a Q25 quality threshold and the strictest error-elimination algorithm, was used for CDR3 identification, clonotype clustering and error correction. Lower-bound total TCR beta diversity was estimated with a nonparametric unseen species model using Euler transformation. Using fastp trimming at Q25 and MiXCR clonotype assembly, TCRdb reanalyzed the public sequencing data and kept in-frame beta chains. One record per CDR3 amino acid sequence lists the most common genes and DNA. The V and J calls follow TCRdb's processing rather than the paper's. The sample table contains more than 900,000 distinct CDR3 sequences; only one count was recorded for approximately 32% of them. 9.5% to 13% of the sample belongs to the ten largest clones.

The roughly 38 donors, aged about 6 to 100 years, were systemically healthy Caucasian individuals from Russia. Each donor gave about 10 milliliters of peripheral blood, drawn into EDTA-treated Vacutainer tubes. PBMCs were isolated by Ficoll-Paque density-gradient centrifugation, with at least 6.5 million obtained per sample. Trizol reagent was used to extract total RNA from PBMCs, with at least 6 micrograms per sample. For every donor, flow cytometry on a PBMC aliquot measured the percentage of naive CD45RAhigh/CD27high T cells. This same sample was also taken into another study, of T cells of mothers and their children. As that second paper reports: Nine systemically healthy Caucasian individuals, comprising three mothers and their six children, were included as donors. cDNA synthesis used all of the extracted RNA, with roughly 1.6 ug of RNA in each 15 ul reaction. In the second PCR, the M1S primer introduced both the sample barcodes and 2-4 random nucleotides. Over 8 million TCR beta CDR3 reads came from each mother, compared with around 3 million reads from each child. Thymic selection shapes the output of TCR recombination in a similar way in related and unrelated pairs, and inherited differences have a minor effect. Normalized repertoire overlap was always found to be slightly, but never significantly, higher in related mother-child pairs than in unrelated mother-child pairs. No persistent microchimeric T cell clones were found, with a detection sensitivity of approximately 100 clones per million clonotypes. In the study, deep NGS was used to compare the TCR beta repertoires of mothers and children, and features distinguishing related mother-child pairs from unrelated individuals were sought. On average, the children were approximately 11 +/- 4 years old, while the mothers were about 40 +/- 4 years old. After adapter ligation was performed with NEBNext reagents, the libraries were sequenced on an Illumina HiSeq 2000 with 100+100 nt paired-end reads. To avoid cross-contamination, the mother libraries and the child libraries were prepared a month apart and sequenced in separate runs. Between roughly 450,000 and 2,000,000 distinct TCR beta clonotypes were identified per donor. Naive TCR beta clonotypes were estimated from low-frequency clonotypes matched to each donor's FACS-determined naive share, without sorting.

In this chain, TRBV7-2 is recombined with TRBJ1-6; too little of a D gene remains to name it. The sequence was collected from a woman aged 40 to 55 in good health. The specimen sequenced was blood. Read as DNA, the sequence is TGTGCCAGCAGCTTAGATGGGATTTATAATTCACCCCTCCACTTT. This yields the protein CASSLDGIYNSPLHF.